The source of this T cell receptor (beta chain) is a study of blood T cells in healthy people across ages. The V gene's germline CDR1 is MDHEN and CDR2 SYDVKM. CDR3 length equals 16 residues. The second PCR ran roughly 6 to 12 cycles with a sample-barcoded 5' primer and J-beta primers. One entry per CDR3 protein, called by TCRdb with MiXCR from the 5' RACE reads. The data contain some 890,000 distinct CDR3 sequences, 25% to 30% of them singletons. As to this clonotype: The junction differs from germline at one of its ends, possibly a read error.

These data were also reused for a study on T cells of mothers and their children.

This TCR was sampled from a woman between 35 and 50 years old in good health. The sample taken for sequencing was blood. The genes are TRBV28 and TRBJ1-2; 8 bases align to TRBD1. CDR3 DNA sequence: TGTGCCAGCAGTGCCCCCCGACAGGGGATTAACTATGGCTACGCCTTC. Its protein is CASSAPRQGINYGYAF.